The present entry profiles one T cell receptor beta chain with its context. Its target is unknown. These data are taken from a study of CD8+ T cells in alopecia areata. Study details: The drug, tofacitinib, lasted 6 to 18 months, followed by 6 months off drug. Findings of the study overall: Affected scalp, especially in alopecia totalis/universalis, had a higher clonality than normal scalp did. Researchers reported that TCR sharing among patients proved less clear than in mice, possibly HLA-linked.

The CDR3 is 15 residues long. The V segment lost 5 bases and the J segment 4 bases; nucleotides outside the gene matches: 10. Per germline, CDR1 SGHAT and CDR2 FQNNGV. cDNA prepared by RNA extraction and subsequent reverse transcription served as the template for sequencing. The method was immunoSEQ multiplex PCR; TCRdb's version includes in-frame clones alone and lacks a portion of them. The data show just over 150,000 clones, about 51% seen once. This TCR was sampled from a human donor with alopecia areata. The chain employs TRBV11-2 and TRBJ2-7; 8 positions agree with TRBD1. The source was CD8+ T cells sorted from blood, collected at week 0. The CDR3 protein is CASSRRTGTYYEQYF. The DNA for the CDR3 is TGTGCCAGCAGCCGACGGACAGGGACGTATTACGAGCAGTACTTC.